The clone carrying this T cell receptor (beta chain) was counted only a few times. The germline V gene encodes CDR1 LNHDA and CDR2 SQIVND (reference sequence). With 5 bases clipped from V and 1 base from J, the junction kept 5 bases outside the gene matches. CDR3 length: 16 residues. Produced via immunoSEQ multiplex PCR; TCRdb's table is partial and in-frame only. The data contain millions of clones, roughly 95% of them singletons. The entry originates in a study of shared clonotypes between healthy human individuals. The chain couples TRBV19 to TRBJ2-6; TRBD1 agrees at 7 bases. What was sequenced was naive CD4+ T cells sorted from blood. Subset defined: CD45RA+ positively selected. This receptor was identified in a man aged 18 to 30 in good health. CDR3 loop: CASSGDSSSGANVLTF. Here the CDR3 DNA reads TGTGCCAGTAGTGGGGACAGCTCATCTGGGGCCAACGTCCTGACTTTC. The variable domain in full, completed from reference TRBV19 and TRBJ2-6, reads DGGITQSPKYLFRKEGQNVTLSCEQNLNHDAMYWYRQDPGQGLRLIYYSQIVNDFQKGDIAEGYSVSREKKESFPLTVTSAQKNPTAFYLCASSGDSSSGANVLTFGAGSRLTVL.